These 24 T cell receptor beta chains were all obtained from the same sample, sequenced in a study of blood T cell repertoires in COVID-19. Assay: immunoSEQ multiplex PCR; the TCRdb copy retains only in-frame clones and omits some. The sample has approximately 310,000 clones, around 90% seen once. The specimen was peripheral blood. The receptors were gathered from a man aged 50 or older with active or convalescent COVID-19.

Turning to this clone: The junction departs from germline at one end; a sequencing error may be responsible. The chain joins TRBV5-4 to TRBJ1-2, with D maybe TRBD1 (5 bases). The CDR3 is 16 residues long. The germline gives CDR1 SGHNT, CDR2 YYREEE (reference sequence). The CDR3 reads CASSPGGSQAKYGYTF. CDR3 DNA: TGTGCCAGCAGCCCCGGGGGGTCACAGGCTAAGTATGGCTACACCTTC. The full variable domain, completed using reference TRBV5-4 and TRBJ1-2, is ETGVTQSPTHLIKTRGQQVTLRCSSQSGHNTVSWYQQALGQGPQFIFQYYREEENGRGNFPPRFSGLQFPNYSSELNVNALELDDSALYLCASSPGGSQAKYGYTFGSGTRLTVV.

The CDR3, as DNA: TGTGCCATCAGTTCAGGGTCGGGTGGCACTGAAGCTTTCTTT. Its translation: CAISSGSGGTEAFF. The gene calls are TRBV10-3 and TRBJ1-1; the D gene is possibly TRBD1 (5 bases). Germline V gene sequence: CDR1 ENHRY, CDR2 SYGVKD. The CDR3 totals 14 residues. Trimming took off 5 bases at V and 4 bases at J, with 14 bases between the two ends.

CDR3 protein: CASSFRDPGQGGGYTF. In DNA form, the CDR3 reads TGTGCCAGCAGCTTTCGCGATCCGGGACAGGGGGGTGGCTACACCTTC. V and J are TRBV7-9 and TRBJ1-2, with 11 bases matching TRBD1. The CDR3 runs 16 residues. V shed 3 bases and J 7 bases; nucleotides not matched to a gene: 10. Germline CDR1 SEHNR, CDR2 FQNEAQ (reference sequence).

The chain uses TRBV4-2 and TRBJ1-2, with D unclear. V shed 1 base and J shed 3 bases, with 6 bases lying between them. This CDR3 spans 13 amino acids. Germline CDR1 LGHNA, CDR2 YNFKEQ. The CDR3 spells CASSQGSDYGYTF. In DNA form, the CDR3 reads TGTGCCAGCAGCCAAGGGAGTGACTATGGCTACACCTTC.

V usage is TRBV10-2 and J usage is TRBJ1-5; D is possibly TRBD1 (5 bases). The CDR3 covers 13 residues. CDR1 and CDR2 from the germline V gene are WSHSY and SAAADI. The ends were cut back, 2 bases at V and 7 bases at J, with 9 bases in the middle. The CDR3 sequence is CASSEQGTQPQHF. Written as DNA, the CDR3 is TGCGCCAGCAGTGAGCAGGGAACCCAGCCCCAGCATTTT.

The rearrangement links TRBV6-5 to TRBJ1-2; 7 positions match TRBD1. V was pared by 7 bases and J by 4 bases, with 9 bases of the junction left unmatched. The germline V gene encodes CDR1 MNHEY and CDR2 SVGAGI. This CDR3 is 14 amino acids long. The CDR3 DNA reads TGTGCCAGCAAACTGACAGGGCCAACCTATGGCTACACCTTC. It codes for CASKLTGPTYGYTF.

The rearrangement joins TRBV6-6 to TRBJ2-7; TRBD1 aligns across 7 bases. The CDR3 is made up of 14 amino acids. V shed 6 bases, J shed 3 bases, and the junction held 8 bases outside the gene matches. Germline V gene data show CDR1 as MNHNY and CDR2 as SVGAGI (reference sequence). CDR3 bases: TGTGCCAGCAGCACGACAGGGCGATTCTACGAGCAGTACTTC. Amino acid sequence: CASSTTGRFYEQYF.

The V call is TRBV7-6, the J call TRBJ2-7, with TRBD2 matching over 12 bases. The J segment lost 4 bases and the V segment lost 5 bases, leaving 6 bases of the junction unmatched. The CDR3 length is 15 residues. Germline CDR1 reads SGHVS; CDR2 reads FNYEAQ. The CDR3 spells CASSPRLAGEYEQYF. DNA of the CDR3: TGTGCCAGCAGCCCTCGACTAGCGGGAGAATACGAGCAGTACTTC.

This chain joins TRBV6-6 and TRBJ1-4; maybe TRBD1 (5 bases). The length of the CDR3 is 15 residues. V gave up 7 bases and J gave up 8 bases, with 20 bases separating them. Germline V gene sequence: CDR1 MNHNY, CDR2 SVGAGI (reference sequence). In nucleotides, the CDR3 is TGTGCCAGCACCGGGGGGGAGGGCTCAAGGGAAAAACTGTTTTTT. It yields the protein CASTGGEGSREKLFF.

This sequence joins TRBV5-4 and TRBJ2-3; TRBD2 aligns across 8 bases. The CDR3 sequence is 16 residues long. Germline V gene lookup returns CDR1 SGHNT and CDR2 YYREEE (reference sequence). Trimming at V came to 4 bases and at J to 0 bases, leaving 7 bases not matched to a gene. The CDR3 region is CASSPGLAQSTDTQYF. The DNA of the CDR3 is TGTGCCAGCAGCCCCGGACTAGCCCAGAGCACAGATACGCAGTATTTT.

The rearrangement joins TRBV7-9 to TRBJ1-2, with D possibly TRBD1 on 6 matching bases. Per the germline V gene, CDR1 is SEHNR and CDR2 is FQNEAQ (reference sequence). Trimming shortened V by 4 bases and J by 8 bases, and 20 bases separated the two germline ends. CDR3 length: 15 amino acids. Here the CDR3 DNA reads TGTGCCAGCAGCTCATCCCCGGGGGGGCGCGGAGGCTACACCTTC. Protein: CASSSSPGGRGGYTF.

This clone has a single count. The chain employs TRBV18 and TRBJ1-6, with D possibly being TRBD1 (5 bases). The CDR3 extends over 14 amino acids. V was pared by 3 bases and J by 6 bases, with 9 bases between. In germline, CDR1 is KGHSH, CDR2 LQKENI. The CDR3 coding sequence is TGTGCCAGCTCACCGGGGGGAGGTAATTCACCCCTCCACTTT. Translated, it gives CASSPGGGNSPLHF.

This chain connects TRBV19 to TRBJ1-2; a possible D gene is TRBD1 (6 bases). The ends were cut back, 5 bases at V and 4 bases at J, with 17 bases in the middle. The germline CDR1 and CDR2 sequences are LNHDA and SQIVND (reference sequence). The length of the CDR3 is 15 residues. CDR3: CASSLQGPGSYGYTF. DNA for the CDR3: TGTGCCAGTAGTTTACAGGGTCCCGGCTCCTATGGCTACACCTTC.

The rearrangement joins TRBV6-6 to TRBJ1-3; maybe TRBD1 (6 bases). The V gene lost 2 bases and the J gene lost 2 bases, with 13 bases spanning the gap. Germline CDR1 is MNHNY and CDR2 is SVGAGI (reference sequence). The CDR3 sequence is 16 residues long. The CDR3 DNA reads as TGTGCCAGCAGTTACCTCCGACAGGCGACTGGAAACACCATATATTTT. It yields the protein CASSYLRQATGNTIYF.

The chain combines TRBV5-1 with TRBJ2-1, with a weak D call TRBD2 (5 bases). V dropped 5 bases and J dropped 7 bases, with 16 bases sitting between them. CDR3 length: 14 residues. Germline V gene data show CDR1 as SGHRS and CDR2 as YFSETQ. CDR3 loop: CASRPGSMMNEQFF. Here the CDR3 DNA reads TGCGCCAGCAGACCTGGGAGCATGATGAATGAGCAGTTCTTC. The whole variable domain, remainder taken from reference TRBV5-1 and TRBJ2-1, is KAGVTQTPRYLIKTRGQQVTLSCSPISGHRSVSWYQQTPGQGLQFLFEYFSETQRNKGNFPGRFSGRQFSNSRSEMNVSTLELGDSALYLCASRPGSMMNEQFFGPGTRLTVL.

This chain joins TRBV5-1 and TRBJ2-2; 11 nucleotides agree with TRBD2. Germline V gene sequence: CDR1 SGHRS, CDR2 YFSETQ. With 3 bases clipped from V and 8 bases from J, the junction kept 9 bases outside the gene matches. The CDR3 runs to 16 residues. The CDR3 loop reads CASSSGTSGAMGELFF. Written as DNA, the CDR3 is TGCGCCAGCAGCTCCGGGACTAGCGGCGCAATGGGGGAGCTGTTTTTT.

The chain employs TRBV28 and TRBJ1-1; unclear D gene. The CDR3 length is 12 residues. Germline loops: CDR1 MDHEN, CDR2 SYDVKM. The V end was cut by 7 bases, the J end by 1 base, with 7 bases between. The CDR3 protein is CASTETNTEAFF. CDR3 DNA sequence: TGTGCCAGCACAGAAACGAACACTGAAGCTTTCTTT.

The chain joins TRBV2 to TRBJ2-1; TRBD2 matches at 9 bases. The V segment lost 3 bases and the J segment 6 bases; nucleotides outside the gene matches: 0. CDR1 is SNHLY, CDR2 FYNNEI, per germline. The CDR3 is 13 amino acids. The CDR3 DNA is TGTGCCAGCAGTGAGACTAGCGGCAATGAGCAGTTCTTC. Translated, it gives CASSETSGNEQFF.

This clone was recorded a few times. The rearrangement joins TRBV7-3 to TRBJ2-2; 9 positions match TRBD2. Germline lookup yields CDR1 SGHTA and CDR2 FQGTGA. J gave up 5 bases and V 5 bases, and 12 bases lay outside the gene matches. This CDR3 region has 17 residues. The CDR3, as DNA: TGTGCCAGCAGCCAGTCCGCTGGACTAGCGTTGACCGGGGAGCTGTTTTTT. Protein: CASSQSAGLALTGELFF. The full variable domain, in which reference TRBV7-3 and TRBJ2-2 provide the parts outside the CDR3, is GAGVSQTPSNKVTEKGKYVELRCDPISGHTALYWYRQSLGQGPEFLIYFQGTGAADDSGLPNDRFFAVRPEGSVSTLKIQRTERGDSAVYLCASSQSAGLALTGELFFGEGSRLTVL.

The V gene is TRBV4-3, the J gene TRBJ1-6; no clear D gene. The CDR3 contains 14 residues. CDR1 and CDR2 from the germline V gene are LGHNA and YSLEER. Trimming took 5 bases from V and 9 from J, leaving 14 bases between them. In DNA form, the CDR3 reads TGCGCCAGCAGCGCCCGGGATGGAAGTTCACCCCTCCACTTT. Translation: CASSARDGSSPLHF.

The chain combines TRBV9 with TRBJ1-1; D ambiguous. CDR1 SGDLS and CDR2 YYNGEE come from the germline V gene. CDR3 length equals 14 residues. Trimming took 4 bases from V and 2 from J, leaving 12 bases between them. This CDR3 is CASSPVATNTEAFF. In nucleotides, the CDR3 is TGTGCCAGCAGCCCAGTGGCGACTAACACTGAAGCTTTCTTT. Full variable domain (outside the CDR3, taken from reference TRBV9 and TRBJ1-1): DSGVTQTPKHLITATGQRVTLRCSPRSGDLSVYWYQQSLDQGLQFLIQYYNGEERAKGNILERFSAQQFPDLHSELNLSSLELGDSALYFCASSPVATNTEAFFGQGTRLTVV.

This clone was counted between two and nine times. The chain recombines TRBV6-5 with TRBJ1-2, with 7 bases identical to TRBD1. Looked up from germline, CDR1 is MNHEY and CDR2 is SVGAGI. The CDR3 consists of 15 residues. V gave up 2 bases and J gave up 3 bases; unmatched junction bases: 6. The CDR3 here is CASSYGGGSDYGYTF. In nucleotides, the CDR3 is TGTGCCAGCAGTTACGGAGGGGGCTCGGACTATGGCTACACCTTC.

V usage is TRBV29-1 and J usage is TRBJ2-7; 11 bases agree with TRBD1. This CDR3 contains 14 residues. Germline V gene data show CDR1 as SQVTM and CDR2 as ANQGSEA. Germline trimming cut 0 bases from V and 3 bases from J; bases unmatched to any gene: 1. The CDR3 DNA follows: TGCAGCGTTGAAGAAGGGACAGGGGGCTACGAGCAGTACTTC. It is translated as CSVEEGTGGYEQYF.

The chain links TRBV30 to TRBJ2-1; D might be TRBD2 (5 bases). V dropped 3 bases and J dropped 2 bases, with 8 bases sitting between them. This CDR3 has 13 amino acids. The germline CDR1 and CDR2 sequences are GTSNPN and SVGIG (reference sequence). The DNA of the CDR3 is TGTGCCTGGAGACGGGGAACCTACAATGAGCAGTTCTTC. Amino acid sequence: CAWRRGTYNEQFF. Together with reference TRBV30 and TRBJ2-1, the CDR3 gives the full variable domain: SQTIHQWPATLVQPVGSPLSLECTVEGTSNPNLYWYRQAAGRGLQLLFYSVGIGQISSEVPQNLSASRPQDRQFILSSKKLLLSDSGFYLCAWRRGTYNEQFFGPGTRLTVL.